What follows is one T cell receptor beta chain and its context. This clone was seen ten or more times. Its antigen is not yet known. No qualities accompany the bases; no much larger clone lies one base away. TCRbeta CDR3 regions were amplified from genomic DNA using the immunoSEQ Assay, a bias-controlled multiplex PCR. The published analysis was carried out like this. Within the assay, amplification of reference gene primers was used to estimate how many nucleated cells each sample contained. Sequence reads were collapsed and filtered to measure the absolute abundance of every unique TCRbeta CDR3 rearrangement. For each sample, productive Simpson clonality was calculated as the square root of Simpson's diversity index across productive rearrangements. The immuneACCESS repertoire file appears here via TCRdb, limited to in-frame rearrangements. These files lack a portion of the clones; in checked studies, under half of the deficit traces to unresolved V genes, and the cause of the others is not known. Clone size and V and J calls were adopted from that table, with D and trimming inferred from the DNA. The sample table lists approximately 130,000 clones, 82% of them with a count of one. Of the sample, about 12% falls within the top ten clones.

Via the germline V gene, CDR1 is MGHRA and CDR2 YSYEKL. Including cysteine and phenylalanine, the CDR3 has 15 amino acids. The DNA shown is the 45-base CDR3, in frame from base 1. V loses 0 bases of germline sequence and J loses 4 bases, and the interval between the two ends is 9 bases. This entry is derived from a study of blood T cell repertoires in COVID-19 (dated by TCRdb to the early 2020s). Study-level background: Samples from collaborators originated in the United States, Italy and Spain and spanned both the acute and convalescent phases of COVID-19. The prospective study material was composed of cDNA or gDNA derived from T cells, B-cell-depleted T cells, or PBMCs. Deeply sampled blood TCRbeta repertoires from subjects exposed to, actively infected with, or recovered from COVID-19 were included in the dataset. The repertoires were made available in a free public database intended to serve as a resource for research on the immune response to SARS-CoV-2. The samples were drawn from two sources: the first 160 participants of the ongoing ImmuneRACE study, and approximately 1,300 subjects contributed by 6 global collaborators. Nearly every sample came with metadata listing a de-identified subject ID, COVID-19 status, age in years and sex. Where available, HLA class I and class II types were taken from metadata supplied by the sample provider and were not determined by assay-based typing.

Study-wide conclusions, independent of this receptor: Clinical and demographic metadata were provided uncurated, with the amount varying by source and participant.

Collaborating institutions collected whole blood in K2EDTA tubes following their own protocols. For TCRbeta analysis, collaborators shipped samples in one of three forms: frozen whole blood, isolated PBMCs, or DNA extracted from either of those sample types. This clonotype originated in a human donor in a cohort sampled during active COVID-19. The chain links TRBV4-1 with TRBJ2-2; the D segment could be TRBD1, given 5 matching bases. Material: peripheral blood. The base sequence is TGCGCCAGCAGCCAAGAGGCCAGGGCCACCGGGGAGCTGTTTTTT. The encoded protein is CASSQEARATGELFF.